Presented here are 30 T cell receptor beta chains from one specimen sequenced in a study of shared clonotypes between healthy human individuals. Assay: immunoSEQ multiplex PCR; the TCRdb copy retains only in-frame clones and omits some. Found here are hundreds of thousands of clones, roughly 70% of them singletons; the top ten hold about 9.4%. Sequencing used memory CD4+ T cells sorted from blood. Noted subset: CD45RA-negative fraction. The receptor source for this set is a young man in good health.

The chain combines TRBV6-1 with TRBJ1-1, with D unclear. This CDR3 contains 14 residues. The germline gives CDR1 MNHNS, CDR2 SASEGT. V shed 6 bases and J shed 5 bases, with 16 bases lying between them. The CDR3 nucleotides read TGTGCCAGCAGCTGGGTCGCCGCTCGGACTGAAGCTTTCTTT. Translation: CASSWVAARTEAFF.

The chain joins TRBV11-3 to TRBJ2-1; 9 positions match TRBD2. This CDR3 spans 15 amino acids. CDR1 is SGHNT, CDR2 YENEEA, per germline. With V trimmed by 2 bases and J by 15 bases, 14 bases remained unmatched. CDR3 nucleotides: TGTGCCAGCAGCTTACAGGGGCCAGCGGGAGGAATCTTGTTCTTC. Amino acids: CASSLQGPAGGILFF. The whole variable domain, filled in from reference TRBV11-3 and TRBJ2-1, reads EAGVVQSPRYKIIEKKQPVAFWCNPISGHNTLYWYLQNLGQGPELLIRYENEEAVDDSQLPKDRFSAERLKGVDSTLKIQPAELGDSAVYLCASSLQGPAGGILFFGPGTRLTVL.

The CDR3 region has the DNA TGTGCCAGCAGCTTAGTGAAGGGGGAAGGGGCAGGGGAGTACTTC. Amino acids: CASSLVKGEGAGEYF. The V gene is TRBV7-8, the J gene TRBJ2-5, with TRBD1 as a possible D gene (6 bases). The germline V gene has CDR1 SGHVS and CDR2 FQNEAQ. This CDR3 is 15 amino acids long. The V gene lost 1 base and the J gene lost 12 bases, with 21 bases spanning the gap.

J is TRBJ1-1 and V is TRBV2; D may be TRBD1 (5 bases). Looked up from germline, CDR1 is SNHLY and CDR2 is FYNNEI. The CDR3 is 11 residues long. Trimming took off 6 bases at V and 6 bases at J, with 8 bases between the two ends. CDR3 nucleotides: TGTGCCAGCAGAGCAGGGTCTGAAGCTTTCTTT. Its translation is CASRAGSEAFF.

V gene TRBV5-4 combines with J gene TRBJ2-1; possibly TRBD2 for D (6 bases). Germline lookup yields CDR1 SGHNT and CDR2 YYREEE (reference sequence). This CDR3 is built from 13 residues. Trimming removed 6 bases at V and 8 bases at J, with 15 bases between. The CDR3 here is CASTQGGKYEQFF. In DNA form, the CDR3 reads TGTGCCAGCACCCAGGGCGGGAAATATGAGCAGTTCTTC.

This clone has more than one count but fewer than ten. This sequence joins TRBV5-1 and TRBJ2-2, with D uncertain. V lost 3 bases, J lost 5 bases, and 5 bases lay in between. This CDR3 is built from 12 residues. Germline CDR1 SGHRS, CDR2 YFSETQ. Here the CDR3 reads CASSSMTGELFF. The CDR3, as DNA: TGCGCCAGCAGCTCGATGACCGGGGAGCTGTTTTTT.

This clone was observed a single time. The chain employs TRBV7-8 and TRBJ2-5; 11 bases align to TRBD2. The CDR3 covers 17 residues. V was pared by 6 bases and J by 6 bases, with 15 bases of the junction left unmatched. Looked up from germline, CDR1 is SGHVS and CDR2 is FQNEAQ. The CDR3 protein is CASSRWVELAGDKTQYF. For the CDR3, the DNA is TGTGCCAGCAGTAGATGGGTGGAACTAGCGGGAGACAAGACCCAGTACTTC.

This clone showed up just once. The CDR3, as DNA: TGTGCCAGCTCACCCTCCCGGGACGCGGTCTCCTACGAGCAGTACTTC. Amino acids: CASSPSRDAVSYEQYF. The chain has TRBV18 and TRBJ2-7; the D gene could be TRBD1 or TRBD2 (5 bases each). The CDR3 totals 16 residues. The ends were cut back, 3 bases at V and 0 bases at J, with 15 bases in the middle. Germline V gene data show CDR1 as KGHSH and CDR2 as LQKENI.

The J gene is TRBJ1-2, the V gene TRBV27; D is unresolved. Germline values: CDR1 MNHEY, CDR2 SMNVEV (reference sequence). The CDR3 has 13 residues. The V and J ends lost 2 bases and 3 bases respectively, with 7 bases between them. The CDR3 loop reads CASSLNGYYGYTF. DNA for the CDR3: TGTGCCAGCAGTTTAAACGGATACTATGGCTACACCTTC.

CDR3 nucleotide sequence: TGCGCCAGCAGCTTTACCAGGGGGGATGAAAAACTGTTTTTT. Translation gives CASSFTRGDEKLFF. The J gene is TRBJ1-4, the V gene TRBV5-1; 7 nucleotides align to TRBD1. The germline V gene encodes CDR1 SGHRS and CDR2 YFSETQ. Trimming cost V 2 bases and J 6 bases; bases outside gene matches: 4. This CDR3 contains 14 residues.

The genes are TRBV11-2 and TRBJ1-2; D is possibly TRBD1 (6 bases). V dropped 5 bases and J dropped 1 base, with 8 bases sitting between them. In germline, CDR1 is SGHAT, CDR2 FQNNGV. The CDR3 runs 13 residues. The CDR3 reads CASSPDSNYGYTF. CDR3 nucleotides: TGTGCCAGCAGCCCGGACAGTAACTATGGCTACACCTTC.

As DNA, the CDR3 is TGTGCCAGCAGCCCCGGGAACAGGGGCACCGGGGAGCTGTTTTTT. It is translated as CASSPGNRGTGELFF. The rearrangement links TRBV14 to TRBJ2-2; 7 bases are shared with TRBD1. V lost 4 bases and J lost 4; bases outside the gene matches: 6. The CDR3 is made up of 15 amino acids. In germline, CDR1 is SGHDN, CDR2 FVKESK.

The chain employs TRBV9 and TRBJ2-1; 11 bases match TRBD2. Germline V gene lookup returns CDR1 SGDLS and CDR2 YYNGEE. This CDR3 is built from 18 residues. The V and J ends lost 0 bases and 4 bases, in that order; junction bases with no gene match: 9. The CDR3 sequence is CASSVVPGGLAEYNEQFF. The CDR3 DNA follows: TGTGCCAGCAGCGTAGTCCCCGGGGGACTAGCGGAATACAATGAGCAGTTCTTC.

The gene calls are TRBV9 and TRBJ2-1, with 8 bases aligning to TRBD1. The CDR3 is 15 residues long. Germline assignment: CDR1 SGDLS and CDR2 YYNGEE. V was pared by 0 bases and J by 6 bases, with 5 bases of the junction left unmatched. This chain's CDR3 is CASSVAQGAVNEQFF. The CDR3 coding sequence is TGTGCCAGCAGCGTAGCTCAGGGGGCAGTCAATGAGCAGTTCTTC.

Of note for this clone: Other DNA sequences within the sample encode an identical CDR3. V usage is TRBV4-3 and J usage is TRBJ2-7; the D gene is possibly TRBD2 (5 bases). The CDR3 contains 13 residues. The V and J ends lost 4 bases and 1 base respectively, with 8 bases between them. Germline CDR1 is LGHNA and CDR2 is YSLEER. The CDR3 DNA reads as TGCGCCAGCAGCCCCGGACTTTCCTACGAGCAGTACTTC. Protein sequence: CASSPGLSYEQYF.

In this sample, this clone turned up once. V and J are TRBV28 and TRBJ1-5, with D possibly being TRBD1 (5 bases). Deletions cut 6 bases from V and 0 bases from J, with 12 bases between. This CDR3 has 15 residues. Germline assignment: CDR1 MDHEN and CDR2 SYDVKM. This chain's CDR3 is CASSSWTSSNQPQHF. CDR3 DNA: TGTGCCAGCAGCTCCTGGACATCTAGCAATCAGCCCCAGCATTTT. Using reference TRBV28 and TRBJ1-5 for the parts outside the CDR3, the full variable domain is DVKVTQSSRYLVKRTGEKVFLECVQDMDHENMFWYRQDPGLGLRLIYFSYDVKMKEKGDIPEGYSVSREKKERFSLILESASTNQTSMYLCASSSWTSSNQPQHFGDGTRLSIL.

The chain combines TRBV28 with TRBJ2-7; 13 nucleotides agree with TRBD2. CDR1 is MDHEN, CDR2 SYDVKM, per germline. V shed 6 bases, J shed 2 bases, and the junction held 7 bases outside the gene matches. This CDR3 region has 16 residues. CDR3 nucleotide sequence: TGTGCCAGCAGGGGGGGGACTAGCGGGGACACCTACGAGCAGTACTTC. Translated: CASRGGTSGDTYEQYF.

The chain recombines TRBV28 with TRBJ2-7; possible D gene TRBD2, 5 bases. The CDR3 covers 14 residues. V lost 5 bases and J 4 bases, leaving 15 bases between the germline ends. Germline CDR1 MDHEN, CDR2 SYDVKM. This CDR3 reads CASSEGSTLYEQYF. The CDR3 DNA reads TGTGCCAGCAGTGAGGGTTCCACCCTTTACGAGCAGTACTTC.

This chain links TRBV19 with TRBJ1-1; 7 nucleotides line up with TRBD1. The V segment lost 6 bases and the J segment 5 bases; nucleotides outside the gene matches: 12. The CDR3 totals 15 residues. CDR1 is LNHDA, CDR2 SQIVND, per germline (reference sequence). The CDR3 nucleotides are TGTGCCAGTAGGAGGGACAGACCACCCTTAACTGAAGCTTTCTTT. It translates to CASRRDRPPLTEAFF. The full variable domain, its missing parts supplied by reference TRBV19 and TRBJ1-1, is DGGITQSPKYLFRKEGQNVTLSCEQNLNHDAMYWYRQDPGQGLRLIYYSQIVNDFQKGDIAEGYSVSREKKESFPLTVTSAQKNPTAFYLCASRRDRPPLTEAFFGQGTRLTVV.

This clone occurred many times. V and J are TRBV10-2 and TRBJ1-2, with 12 bases that match TRBD1. Germline V CDR1 and CDR2: WSHSY, SAAADI. Unmatched junction bases numbered 11, after V lost 10 bases and J lost 8 bases. This CDR3 is 14 amino acids long. The CDR3 DNA is TGCGCCACCGGATCGGGACAGGGGGCCGTAGGCTACACCTTC. This gives the protein CATGSGQGAVGYTF.

The table lists this clone with a few counts. V gene TRBV28 combines with J gene TRBJ2-4, with 7 positions matching TRBD1. V was pared by 3 bases and J by 6 bases, with 5 bases of the junction left unmatched. Germline V gene data show CDR1 as MDHEN and CDR2 as SYDVKM. The CDR3 totals 14 residues. This CDR3 is CASSFDRVGNIQYF. The CDR3 DNA reads TGTGCCAGCAGTTTTGACAGGGTGGGAAACATTCAGTACTTC. Based on the CDR3 plus reference TRBV28 and TRBJ2-4, the full variable domain is DVKVTQSSRYLVKRTGEKVFLECVQDMDHENMFWYRQDPGLGLRLIYFSYDVKMKEKGDIPEGYSVSREKKERFSLILESASTNQTSMYLCASSFDRVGNIQYFGAGTRLSVL.

This clone was found a few times. The V call is TRBV29-1, the J call TRBJ1-1; tentative D call: TRBD1 (5 bases). The CDR3 is 15 residues long. Per germline, CDR1 SQVTM and CDR2 ANQGSEA. The V end was cut by 7 bases, the J end by 0 bases, with 18 bases between. Here the CDR3 reads CSASPGWGMNTEAFF. For the CDR3, the DNA is TGCAGCGCCAGCCCCGGTTGGGGGATGAACACTGAAGCTTTCTTT.

In regard to this clone: This same CDR3 is encoded by further DNA sequences in the sample. The chain combines TRBV2 with TRBJ2-3; no clear D. This CDR3 is 12 amino acids long. Per the germline V gene, CDR1 is SNHLY and CDR2 is FYNNEI. Trimming cost V 6 bases and J 0 bases, with 4 bases left between them. CDR3 amino acids: CASRVSTDTQYF. The DNA of the CDR3 is TGTGCCAGCAGAGTTAGCACAGATACGCAGTATTTT.

The chain combines TRBV6-5 with TRBJ1-4, with TRBD1 matching over 8 bases. The V segment lost 6 bases and the J segment 3 bases; nucleotides outside the gene matches: 6. CDR1 is MNHEY and CDR2 is SVGAGI in the germline V gene. The CDR3 has 15 amino acids. CDR3 in DNA: TGTGCCAGCAGCCCCCGGACAGGGCCTAATGAAAAACTGTTTTTT. Translated, it gives CASSPRTGPNEKLFF.

V usage is TRBV13 and J usage is TRBJ2-3; 7 bases match TRBD1. V lost 0 bases to trimming and J lost 2 bases; unmatched junction nucleotides: 8. The CDR3 consists of 17 residues. The germline V gene has CDR1 PRHDT and CDR2 FYEKMQ (reference sequence). CDR3 sequence: CASSLGLGQVDTDTQYF. In nucleotides, the CDR3 is TGTGCCAGCAGCTTAGGCCTAGGACAGGTCGACACAGATACGCAGTATTTT.

The chain has TRBV5-4 and TRBJ2-3, with D perhaps matching TRBD1 or TRBD2 (5 bases each). Germline V gene lookup returns CDR1 SGHNT and CDR2 YYREEE (reference sequence). V was clipped by 6 bases and J by 4 bases, with 15 bases between them. This CDR3 has 14 residues. The CDR3 region has the DNA TGTGCCAGCAAGGGGAGCAGGTTGTCAGATACGCAGTATTTT. Translated: CASKGSRLSDTQYF. The whole variable domain, filled in from reference TRBV5-4 and TRBJ2-3, reads ETGVTQSPTHLIKTRGQQVTLRCSSQSGHNTVSWYQQALGQGPQFIFQYYREEENGRGNFPPRFSGLQFPNYSSELNVNALELDDSALYLCASKGSRLSDTQYFGPGTRLTVL.

The CDR3: CASSPSGLNYGYTF. In DNA, the CDR3 is TGTGCCAGCAGCCCCAGTGGGCTAAATTATGGCTACACCTTC. V is TRBV6-4 and J is TRBJ1-2, with no clear D. This CDR3 is built from 14 residues. CDR1 is MRHNA, CDR2 SNTAGT, per germline. Trimming took off 6 bases at V and 5 bases at J, with 16 bases between the two ends.

In this sample, this clone turned up a few times. The rearrangement uses TRBV6-1 and TRBJ2-3; a weak D match, TRBD1 (5 bases). Germline assignment: CDR1 MNHNS and CDR2 SASEGT. The CDR3 runs 15 residues. Trimming took off 3 bases at V and 4 bases at J, with 14 bases between the two ends. CDR3 sequence: CASSDSRLQADTQYF. The CDR3 DNA reads as TGTGCCAGCAGTGATTCTAGGCTACAGGCAGATACGCAGTATTTT.

V and J are TRBV5-1 and TRBJ2-3; TRBD1 is a possible D gene (5 bases). V was shortened by 0 bases and J by 3 bases, with 8 bases between the two germline ends. The CDR3 totals 14 residues. In germline, CDR1 is SGHRS, CDR2 YFSETQ. The chain's CDR3 is CASSLDRNTDTQYF. In DNA, the CDR3 is TGCGCCAGCAGCTTGGACAGGAATACAGATACGCAGTATTTT. The full variable domain, its missing parts supplied by reference TRBV5-1 and TRBJ2-3, is KAGVTQTPRYLIKTRGQQVTLSCSPISGHRSVSWYQQTPGQGLQFLFEYFSETQRNKGNFPGRFSGRQFSNSRSEMNVSTLELGDSALYLCASSLDRNTDTQYFGPGTRLTVL.

The V call is TRBV19, the J call TRBJ2-5; TRBD1 matches at 7 bases. From germline, CDR1 is LNHDA and CDR2 SQIVND (reference sequence). V gave up 6 bases and J gave up 1 base; unmatched junction bases: 11. The CDR3 extends over 16 amino acids. The CDR3 spells CASRRGGGQGQETQYF. CDR3 in DNA: TGTGCCAGTAGGAGAGGGGGCGGCCAGGGCCAAGAGACCCAGTACTTC.